This passage covers 15 T cell receptor beta chains from one sample sequenced in a study of T cell changes during pregnancy in multiple sclerosis. TCRdb's table, derived via immunoSEQ multiplex PCR, lists solely in-frame clones and lacks some. The table shows 65,000 to 85,000 clones, with approximately 95% occurring only once. Sequencing used CD4+ T cells from peripheral blood mononuclear cells, obtained after pregnancy. These receptors all stem from a female donor with multiple sclerosis, enrolled in a pregnancy study.

This rearrangement joins TRBV11-2 to TRBJ2-2, with 8 positions matching TRBD2. CDR3 length equals 17 residues. Germline values: CDR1 SGHAT, CDR2 FQNNGV. Losses at the gene ends were 2 bases for V and 5 bases for J; bases not matched to a gene: 10. For the CDR3, the DNA is TGTGCCAGCAGCTTAATGCCCGGGACTAGGGGGACCGGGGAGCTGTTTTTT. It specifies CASSLMPGTRGTGELFF.

V gene TRBV5-1 combines with J gene TRBJ2-5, with 8 positions matching TRBD2. The V and J ends lost 4 bases and 5 bases, in that order; junction bases with no gene match: 7. Per germline, CDR1 SGHRS and CDR2 YFSETQ. The CDR3 covers 14 residues. In nucleotides, the CDR3 is TGCGCCAGCAGCCCTATAGCGGGACGGGAGACCCAGTACTTC. This codes for CASSPIAGRETQYF.

Here the CDR3 reads CASSFVAGGHNEQFF. Written as DNA, the CDR3 is TGTGCCAGCAGCTTTGTAGCGGGAGGGCATAATGAGCAGTTCTTC. The genes are TRBV7-3 and TRBJ2-1; 11 bases fit TRBD2. CDR3 length: 15 amino acids. Germline V gene data show CDR1 as SGHTA and CDR2 as FQGTGA. V was pared by 3 bases and J by 7 bases, with 5 bases of the junction left unmatched.

V usage is TRBV2 and J usage is TRBJ2-1, with D tentatively TRBD2 (6 bases). Germline loops: CDR1 SNHLY, CDR2 FYNNEI. V dropped 4 bases and J dropped 2 bases, with 6 bases sitting between them. The CDR3 spans 13 residues. CDR3: CASSGLAYNEQFF. The CDR3 coding sequence is TGTGCCAGCAGTGGACTAGCCTACAATGAGCAGTTCTTC.

This clone showed up just a few times. The V call is TRBV5-1, the J call TRBJ1-1, with 7 bases fitting TRBD1. This CDR3 is 11 amino acids long. Germline CDR1 and CDR2: SGHRS and YFSETQ. After removal of 10 bases from V and 5 bases from J, the junction contained 5 bases not matched to a gene. The CDR3 DNA follows: TGCGCCTCCAGGGGGGTTACTGAAGCTTTCTTT. Encoded protein: CASRGVTEAFF.

The chain uses TRBV29-1 and TRBJ2-3; the D is unclear. The CDR3 spans 12 residues. Germline CDR1 is SQVTM and CDR2 is ANQGSEA. Between the trimmed V and J ends, which lost 2 bases and 8 bases, there was a span of 11 bases. CDR3 region: CSVEQEKSTQYF. CDR3 DNA: TGCAGCGTTGAACAAGAGAAGAGTACGCAGTATTTT.

This chain links TRBV11-2 with TRBJ1-2, with 11 bases that match TRBD1. CDR1 and CDR2 from the germline V gene are SGHAT and FQNNGV. The CDR3 is 15 residues long. Germline trimming cut 5 bases from V and 8 bases from J; bases unmatched to any gene: 10. In DNA, the CDR3 is TGTGCCAGCAGCATATCCGGACAGGGGGCGGGAGGCTACACCTTC. It specifies CASSISGQGAGGYTF. Looking up the rest from reference TRBV11-2 and TRBJ1-2 gives the full variable domain: EAGVAQSPRYKIIEKRQSVAFWCNPISGHATLYWYQQILGQGPKLLIQFQNNGVVDDSQLPKDRFSAERLKGVDSTLKIQPAKLEDSAVYLCASSISGQGAGGYTFGSGTRLTVV.

This clone was seen a single time. The chain couples TRBV6-5 to TRBJ1-4; D unclear. The CDR3 covers 14 residues. Germline V lookup: CDR1 MNHEY, CDR2 SVGAGI. V lost 4 bases and J lost 5, with 11 bases in between. CDR3 loop: CASSFNPGNEKLFF. The CDR3 region has the DNA TGTGCCAGCAGTTTCAACCCGGGGAATGAAAAACTGTTTTTT.

This sequence joins TRBV2 and TRBJ2-5; TRBD1 might be the D (6 bases). V was pared by 4 bases and J by 0 bases, with 9 bases between. Per the germline V gene, CDR1 is SNHLY and CDR2 is FYNNEI. The CDR3 contains 14 residues. Here the CDR3 DNA reads TGTGCCAGCAGTGGGCAGGGGAACCAAGAGACCCAGTACTTC. This translates into CASSGQGNQETQYF.

The chain carries TRBV19 and TRBJ1-5; D uncertain. The CDR3 totals 15 residues. The germline V and J ends were trimmed by 7 bases and 6 bases, with 19 bases remaining between them. The germline gives CDR1 LNHDA, CDR2 SQIVND (reference sequence). CDR3 DNA: TGTGCCAGTACCCTAAGTGGAGGGAGAGGTCAGCCCCAGCATTTT. It specifies CASTLSGGRGQPQHF.

The chain carries TRBV5-5 and TRBJ2-3; 10 nucleotides agree with TRBD1. CDR3 length: 16 amino acids. Per the germline V gene, CDR1 is SGHKS and CDR2 is YYEKEE (reference sequence). V lost 3 bases, J lost 4 bases, and 8 bases stayed unmatched. Here the CDR3 DNA reads TGTGCCAGCAGCTCACCCCCCGGGACAGGGGCAGATACGCAGTATTTT. The encoded protein is CASSSPPGTGADTQYF. Variable domain in full (rest from reference TRBV5-5 and TRBJ2-3): DAGVTQSPTHLIKTRGQQVTLRCSPISGHKSVSWYQQVLGQGPQFIFQYYEKEERGRGNFPDRFSARQFPNYSSELNVNALLLGDSALYLCASSSPPGTGADTQYFGPGTRLTVL.

J is TRBJ2-1 and V is TRBV10-3, with TRBD2 matching 11 bases. V lost 7 bases to trimming and J lost 3 bases; unmatched junction nucleotides: 2. Germline V CDR1 and CDR2: ENHRY, SYGVKD. CDR3 length: 14 residues. DNA for the CDR3: TGTGCCATCAAGACTAGCGGGAACTACAATGAGCAGTTCTTC. Translation: CAIKTSGNYNEQFF.

This rearrangement joins TRBV5-4 to TRBJ2-3; D unresolved. Germline CDR1 is SGHNT and CDR2 is YYREEE (reference sequence). The CDR3 runs 13 residues. The V gene lost 4 bases and the J gene lost 4 bases, with 10 bases spanning the gap. The DNA of the CDR3 is TGTGCCAGCAGCCAGATTCAGGCAGATACGCAGTATTTT. Translation gives CASSQIQADTQYF.

The chain links TRBV6-1 to TRBJ2-7; D is unclear. This CDR3 is built from 15 residues. Trimming left V 5 bases short and J 0 bases short, with 14 bases between. CDR1 is MNHNS and CDR2 is SASEGT in the germline V gene. CDR3 in DNA: TGTGCCAGCAGTCCCGCGGCAGCCAACTCCTACGAGCAGTACTTC. Its translation is CASSPAAANSYEQYF.

The chain has TRBV19 and TRBJ1-2; D might be TRBD1 (5 bases). The V gene's germline CDR1 is LNHDA and CDR2 SQIVND (reference sequence). The CDR3 totals 12 residues. Trimming removed 3 bases from V and 8 bases from J, with 10 bases in between. The CDR3 loop reads CASSIQGSGYTF. The CDR3 region has the DNA TGTGCCAGTAGTATCCAGGGAAGCGGCTACACCTTC.